This TCR beta chain was found in a study of early T cells in non-severe SARS-CoV-2 infection. On the study more broadly: Whole-blood bulk RNA, unsorted, was sequenced, and chains were unpaired.

This clonotype rates as medium-sized. From germline, CDR1 is ENHRY and CDR2 SYGVKD. The ends lost 1 base at V and 6 bases at J; junction bases unmatched: 6. The length of the CDR3 is 16 residues. TCRdb called the 5' RACE reads again in MiXCR, with one record for every CDR3 protein. The table has some 26,000 distinct CDR3 sequences, 4.4% seen once. The rearrangement uses TRBV10-3 and TRBJ1-5; 10 bases map to TRBD1. The specimen sequenced was whole blood. This receptor was taken from an adult who was a healthcare worker with PCR-confirmed SARS-CoV-2 infection or an uninfected control (not recorded which). CDR3 nucleotide sequence: TGTGCCATCAGTGAGTTTCGGGGACAGGGGAGTCAGCCCCAGCATTTT. Translation gives CAISEFRGQGSQPQHF.